This passage covers 13 T cell receptor beta chains from one sample sequenced in a study of cytomegalovirus exposure and HLA in healthy donors. Both 60 Vbeta primers and 13 Jbeta primers went into the PCR. Method: immunoSEQ multiplex PCR; TCRdb's copy keeps in-frame clones and lacks some. The data contain 150,000 to 200,000 clones, 70% to 85% of them singletons. Sequencing input: PBMCs. The receptors come from a man aged 25 to 40 in good health and CMV-seropositive.

The rearrangement links TRBV19 to TRBJ1-4, with D possibly TRBD1 on 6 matching bases. There are 14 residues in the CDR3. V lost 5 bases to trimming and J lost 8 bases, with 15 bases between them. The germline V gene has CDR1 LNHDA and CDR2 SQIVND (reference sequence). This CDR3 is CASSARGGGEKLFF. CDR3 DNA sequence: TGTGCCAGTAGTGCCCGTGGGGGCGGGGAAAAACTGTTTTTT.

The chain has TRBV27 and TRBJ1-5, with 9 bases fitting TRBD1. The germline V gene has CDR1 MNHEY and CDR2 SMNVEV (reference sequence). V shed 4 bases and J 5 bases; nucleotides not matched to a gene: 3. CDR3 length: 14 residues. The CDR3, as DNA: TGTGCCAGCAGTTACGGACAGGGGTATCAGCCCCAGCATTTT. This codes for CASSYGQGYQPQHF.

This chain connects TRBV18 to TRBJ2-3; TRBD2 might be the D (5 bases). The V and J ends lost 2 bases and 1 base respectively, with 7 bases between them. CDR1 and CDR2 from the germline V gene are KGHSH and LQKENI. This CDR3 is 14 amino acids long. CDR3 loop: CASSPGGGTDTQYF. The CDR3 region has the DNA TGTGCCAGCTCACCAGGAGGAGGCACAGATACGCAGTATTTT.

This chain connects TRBV7-2 to TRBJ2-3, with a possible D match to TRBD2 (5 bases). CDR1 is SGHTA, CDR2 FQGNSA, per germline. The CDR3 totals 14 residues. Trimming took 4 bases from V and 4 from J, leaving 12 bases between them. CDR3 residues: CASSSGLHADTQYF. The DNA of the CDR3 is TGTGCCAGCAGCTCCGGACTTCACGCAGATACGCAGTATTTT. Drawing the rest from reference TRBV7-2 and TRBJ2-3, the complete variable domain is GAGVSQSPSNKVTEKGKDVELRCDPISGHTALYWYRQSLGQGLEFLIYFQGNSAPDKSGLPSDRFSAERTGGSVSTLTIQRTQQEDSAVYLCASSSGLHADTQYFGPGTRLTVL.

The V gene is TRBV4-1, the J gene TRBJ1-1; D not resolved. The CDR3 is made up of 14 amino acids. Trimming took off 1 base at V and 6 bases at J, with 12 bases between the two ends. Germline lookup yields CDR1 MGHRA and CDR2 YSYEKL. The CDR3 nucleotides read TGCGCCAGCAGCCAAGCGACACGGACTCCTGAAGCTTTCTTT. This codes for CASSQATRTPEAFF.

This chain joins TRBV7-8 and TRBJ1-1; 12 bases line up with TRBD1. The CDR3 extends over 17 amino acids. Per germline, CDR1 SGHVS and CDR2 FQNEAQ. V shed 5 bases and J 3 bases; nucleotides not matched to a gene: 10. As DNA, the CDR3 is TGTGCCAGCAGCCTAATACCGGGACAGGGGGCGGACACTGAAGCTTTCTTT. Its translation is CASSLIPGQGADTEAFF. The variable domain in full, completed from reference TRBV7-8 and TRBJ1-1, reads GAGVSQSPRYKVAKRGQDVALRCDPISGHVSLFWYQQALGQGPEFLTYFQNEAQLDKSGLPSDRFFAERPEGSVSTLKIQRTQQEDSAVYLCASSLIPGQGADTEAFFGQGTRLTVV.

This clone was detected only a few times. The chain recombines TRBV12-2 with TRBJ1-1. TRBV12-2 is a pseudogene. The CDR3 length is 13 residues. The CDR3 DNA sequence: TGTGCAAGTCGCTTAGCCCGGGTCACTGAAGCTTTCTTT. Translating it yields CASRLARVTEAFF.

The rearrangement uses TRBV5-4 and TRBJ1-1; D call uncertain. The germline V gene has CDR1 SGHNT and CDR2 YYREEE (reference sequence). This CDR3 spans 15 amino acids. V lost 0 bases to trimming and J lost 1 base, with 10 bases between them. The CDR3: CASSLVLAGNTEAFF. The CDR3 DNA is TGTGCCAGCAGCTTGGTATTGGCGGGGAACACTGAAGCTTTCTTT.

The chain is built from TRBV6-5 and TRBJ2-5; 7 nucleotides align to TRBD1. J gave up 2 bases and V 0 bases, and 6 bases lay outside the gene matches. CDR3 size: 16 residues. The germline gives CDR1 MNHEY, CDR2 SVGAGI. The CDR3 reads CASSYSTGERQETQYF. CDR3 sequence (DNA): TGTGCCAGCAGTTACTCAACAGGGGAAAGGCAAGAGACCCAGTACTTC.

The chain couples TRBV13 to TRBJ2-7; 7 nucleotides align to TRBD2. Germline values: CDR1 PRHDT, CDR2 FYEKMQ (reference sequence). V shed 4 bases and J 1 base; nucleotides not matched to a gene: 4. This CDR3 spans 14 amino acids. The CDR3: CASSSGRESYEQYF. CDR3 coding DNA: TGTGCCAGCAGCTCAGGGCGGGAGTCCTACGAGCAGTACTTC.

The rearrangement links TRBV11-2 to TRBJ1-2, with TRBD1 matching over 10 bases. CDR1 SGHAT and CDR2 FQNNGV come from the germline V gene. Unmatched junction bases numbered 9, after V lost 4 bases and J lost 4 bases. CDR3 length equals 16 residues. In DNA form, the CDR3 reads TGTGCCAGCAGCTCCGGACAGGGGGTTATCGGCTATGGCTACACCTTC. Its protein product is CASSSGQGVIGYGYTF.

This chain uses TRBV6-6 with TRBJ2-3, with 10 bases that match TRBD2. CDR3 length: 15 residues. V was clipped by 6 bases and J by 3 bases; unmatched bases: 6. Germline V gene lookup returns CDR1 MNHNY and CDR2 SVGAGI (reference sequence). The CDR3 here is CASRSSGGPTDTQYF. The CDR3 DNA reads as TGTGCCAGCAGGTCTAGCGGGGGTCCTACAGATACGCAGTATTTT.

V and J are TRBV28 and TRBJ2-5, with D possibly TRBD1 on 6 matching bases. Trimming removed 3 bases from V and 2 bases from J, with 10 bases in between. CDR1 is MDHEN and CDR2 is SYDVKM in the germline V gene. This CDR3 has 14 residues. For the CDR3, the DNA is TGTGCCAGCAGTTTCACAGGGCGACAAGAGACCCAGTACTTC. Protein product: CASSFTGRQETQYF.